The 6 T cell receptor beta chains in this list originate from one sample, sequenced in a study of T-cell memory formation after mild COVID-19. MiXCR, applied by TCRdb to the 5' RACE reads, yields one record per CDR3 protein. The data show fewer than 700,000 distinct CDR3 sequences, about a sixth seen once. Sequences were obtained from PBMCs or a T cell subset sorted from them (not recorded which). The receptors were gathered from an adult woman who had mild COVID-19 (a few samples of this study predate the infection). Cell type and time point are not known.

The chain employs TRBV20-1 and TRBJ2-2; D remains ambiguous. Deletions cut 3 bases from V and 4 bases from J, with 12 bases between. The CDR3 contains 14 residues. Germline values: CDR1 DFQATT, CDR2 SNEGSKA (reference sequence). DNA of the CDR3: TGCAGTGCTAGCCCGGGTTCGAGCACCGGGGAGCTGTTTTTT. Protein sequence: CSASPGSSTGELFF.

A few counts support this clonotype. The V call is TRBV3-1, the J call TRBJ2-1, with 11 nucleotides matching TRBD1. V was pared by 4 bases and J by 8 bases, with 4 bases of the junction left unmatched. The CDR3 runs 14 residues. Germline loops: CDR1 LGHDT, CDR2 YNNKEL (reference sequence). CDR3 protein: CASSRLGQGDEQFF. The CDR3 DNA reads TGTGCCAGCAGCCGACTGGGACAGGGGGATGAGCAGTTCTTC.

This clonotype was recorded a few times. This sequence joins TRBV30 and TRBJ1-1, with TRBD1 matching 9 bases. The length of the CDR3 is 14 residues. Germline V gene data show CDR1 as GTSNPN and CDR2 as SVGIG (reference sequence). V shed 4 bases and J 8 bases; nucleotides not matched to a gene: 11. The CDR3 coding sequence is TGTGCCTGGAAGGAACAGGGGGCAGGGATGGAAGCTTTCTTT. Translated: CAWKEQGAGMEAFF.

This clonotype was counted only a few times. V usage is TRBV19 and J usage is TRBJ2-1; TRBD2 matches 11 bases. CDR1 is LNHDA, CDR2 SQIVND, per germline (reference sequence). The CDR3 is 15 residues long. Trimming cost V 3 bases and J 4 bases; bases outside gene matches: 2. CDR3 protein: CASSMGLAAYNEQFF. The CDR3, as DNA: TGTGCCAGTAGTATGGGACTAGCGGCTTACAATGAGCAGTTCTTC.

This clonotype was seen many times. The chain links TRBV7-2 to TRBJ2-1; 10 bases are a match to TRBD2. The CDR3 length is 14 residues. Germline assignment: CDR1 SGHTA and CDR2 FQGNSA. The J segment lost 8 bases and the V segment lost 6 bases, leaving 7 bases of the junction unmatched. CDR3 region: CASRPGLAIDEQFF. The CDR3 DNA reads as TGTGCCAGCAGACCGGGACTAGCGATCGATGAGCAGTTCTTC.

In its sample, this clonotype was seen a few times. This chain links TRBV29-1 with TRBJ1-1, with 7 positions matching TRBD1. V gave up 6 bases and J gave up 10 bases; unmatched junction bases: 11. Germline CDR1 is SQVTM and CDR2 is ANQGSEA. The CDR3 consists of 12 residues. Written as DNA, the CDR3 is TGCAGCGTCGAAACCGACAGGGCGGCAGCTTTCTTT. Translation gives CSVETDRAAAFF.